Described below is a single TCR beta chain sequence and its context. Its antigen is not known. Clones were read by immunoSEQ multiplex PCR, and TCRdb kept only the in-frame ones, dropping some. The sample lists some 80,000 clones; roughly 96% were seen once. The data belong to a study of cytomegalovirus exposure and HLA in healthy donors. Study at large: A later analysis reported the same platform for the 100 to 150 validation repertoires and the 666 first-cohort repertoires. General study points: Within the 100 to 150 validation repertoires, first-cohort TCR clusters tended to co-occur, according to a later analysis. It was 164 TCR beta chains that were listed as cytomegalovirus-associated.

Between the trimmed V and J ends, which lost 7 bases and 5 bases, there was a span of 16 bases. Germline values: CDR1 MNHEY, CDR2 SVGAGI. CDR3 length: 14 residues. Sequencing used PBMCs. This sequence joins TRBV6-5 and TRBJ2-3; perhaps TRBD2 as D (6 bases). This TCR was sampled from a woman younger than 30 in good health and CMV-seronegative. CDR3 sequence: CASKLAVLGDTQYF. In DNA form, the CDR3 reads TGTGCCAGCAAATTAGCGGTCTTGGGAGATACGCAGTATTTT.